The next 27 T cell receptor beta chains were all read from a single sample in a study of technical replicates of blood from several donors. TCRdb's copy holds only in-frame clones and misses some; the assay was immunoSEQ multiplex PCR. The table has under 90,000 clones, 95% to 98% seen once. Specimen: T cells isolated from PBMCs. These receptors originate from a human donor in good health.

The chain links TRBV5-1 to TRBJ2-7, with a possible D match to TRBD2 (5 bases). Germline-derived CDR1 and CDR2 are SGHRS and YFSETQ. V lost 7 bases and J lost 5, with 16 bases in between. CDR3 size: 13 residues. The CDR3 here is CASGDGKGNEQYF. Here the CDR3 DNA reads TGCGCCAGCGGAGACGGGAAGGGAAACGAGCAGTACTTC.

J is TRBJ2-1 and V is TRBV6-4, with TRBD1 matching 7 bases. CDR1 is MRHNA and CDR2 is SNTAGT in the germline V gene. J lost 2 bases, V lost 0 bases, and 1 base had no gene match. The CDR3 spans 15 residues. The CDR3: CASSDSGQAYNEQFF. The CDR3 bases are TGTGCCAGCAGTGACTCCGGACAGGCCTACAATGAGCAGTTCTTC.

V and J are TRBV7-8 and TRBJ2-7; 8 bases are shared with TRBD1. From germline, CDR1 is SGHVS and CDR2 FQNEAQ. This CDR3 has 16 residues. After removal of 0 bases from V and 1 base from J, the junction contained 5 bases not matched to a gene. The CDR3 DNA reads TGTGCCAGCAGCTTAGCCCTCACAGGGGGGTCCTACGAGCAGTACTTC. Translation gives CASSLALTGGSYEQYF.

This clone appeared once. The chain combines TRBV5-5 with TRBJ2-3, with 9 bases identical to TRBD2. V shed 0 bases, J shed 4 bases, and the junction held 6 bases outside the gene matches. The CDR3 is made up of 16 amino acids. In germline, CDR1 is SGHKS, CDR2 YYEKEE (reference sequence). CDR3 sequence: CASSLGLAGPSDTQYF. CDR3 in DNA: TGTGCCAGCAGCTTGGGGCTAGCGGGGCCTTCAGATACGCAGTATTTT.

The chain joins TRBV7-6 to TRBJ2-7; 10 bases map to TRBD2. CDR1 is SGHVS, CDR2 FNYEAQ, per germline. The CDR3 is 14 amino acids. V lost 4 bases to trimming and J lost 7 bases; unmatched junction nucleotides: 7. The chain's CDR3 is CASSSSGGGGEQYF. The CDR3 DNA is TGTGCCAGCAGCTCTAGCGGGGGCGGAGGAGAGCAGTACTTC.

The rearrangement links TRBV25-1 to TRBJ2-3; D remains ambiguous. Trimming took off 1 base at V and 2 bases at J, with 10 bases between the two ends. This CDR3 is built from 15 residues. The germline gives CDR1 MGHDK, CDR2 SYGVNS. This CDR3 reads CASSESNLYTDTQYF. The CDR3 bases are TGTGCCAGCAGTGAATCAAACTTATACACAGATACGCAGTATTTT.

This chain links TRBV7-2 with TRBJ1-5, with D uncertain. The V end lost 5 bases, the J end lost 5 bases, and 16 bases lay between the germline ends. CDR3 size: 15 residues. Germline CDR1 reads SGHTA; CDR2 reads FQGNSA. The CDR3 bases are TGTGCCAGCAGCATTAGTTCCGAGTCTTATCAGCCCCAGCATTTT. It is translated as CASSISSESYQPQHF.

Points on this clone: An end of the junction differs from the germline gene, which may be a read error. The chain uses TRBV28 and TRBJ2-1, with D maybe TRBD1 (5 bases). Germline-derived CDR1 and CDR2 are MDHEN and SYDVKM. The CDR3 extends over 12 amino acids. CDR3 nucleotides: TGTGCCAGCAGTTTAACAGGTCGCCCAGGTATCTTC. This sequence encodes CASSLTGRPGIF.

The chain recombines TRBV11-2 with TRBJ2-7, with 9 bases matching TRBD2. Germline V CDR1 and CDR2: SGHAT, FQNNGV. The CDR3 has 16 residues. Trimming removed 3 bases from V and 1 base from J; junction bases left unmatched: 7. The CDR3 coding sequence is TGTGCCAGCAGCTTGTTAGCGGGAGAGGGGTCCTACGAGCAGTACTTC. This codes for CASSLLAGEGSYEQYF.

This sequence joins TRBV5-5 and TRBJ2-5, with TRBD2 as a possible D gene (5 bases). Trimming cost V 0 bases and J 2 bases, with 5 bases left between them. There are 13 residues in the CDR3. Germline lookup yields CDR1 SGHKS and CDR2 YYEKEE (reference sequence). In DNA form, the CDR3 reads TGTGCCAGCAGCTTGGGGACTCAAGAGACCCAGTACTTC. This codes for CASSLGTQETQYF.

This chain links TRBV10-3 with TRBJ1-5, with 7 bases lining up with TRBD1. This CDR3 comprises 12 residues. The germline gives CDR1 ENHRY, CDR2 SYGVKD. With 10 bases clipped from V and 5 bases from J, the junction kept 5 bases outside the gene matches. CDR3 nucleotides: TGTGCCACCCAGGGGGTCGATCAGCCCCAGCATTTT. Translated, it gives CATQGVDQPQHF.

This rearrangement joins TRBV28 to TRBJ2-7; TRBD1 matches at 8 bases. V lost 5 bases, J lost 0 bases, and 6 bases stayed unmatched. The length of the CDR3 is 15 residues. CDR1 is MDHEN and CDR2 is SYDVKM in the germline V gene. This CDR3 reads CASSPGGQASYEQYF. CDR3 sequence (DNA): TGTGCCAGCAGTCCAGGGGGCCAAGCCTCCTACGAGCAGTACTTC.

The genes are TRBV1 and TRBJ2-7; the DNA was not compared with TRBD1, the D call given in the table. TRBV1 corresponds to a pseudogene. The CDR3 loop spans 19 amino acids. The CDR3 nucleotides read TGCACCAGCAGCCAAGATGGGGTGGACACTAACGAAACTACCTACGAGCAGTACTTC. Translating gives CTSSQDGVDTNETTYEQYF.

The J gene is TRBJ2-1, the V gene TRBV2, with 7 bases aligning to TRBD2. Germline V gene lookup returns CDR1 SNHLY and CDR2 FYNNEI. This CDR3 spans 16 amino acids. V shed 1 base and J 2 bases; nucleotides not matched to a gene: 5. The CDR3: CASSEGLGRAYNEQFF. CDR3 DNA sequence: TGTGCCAGCAGTGAAGGGCTGGGGAGGGCCTACAATGAGCAGTTCTTC.

V gene TRBV12-2 combines with J gene TRBJ2-7; TRBD2, the table's D call, was not compared with the DNA. TRBV12-2 is deemed a pseudogene. The CDR3 extends over 16 amino acids. The CDR3, as DNA: TGTGCAAGTCGCTTAGCGAGTTACGGGGGGACCTACGAGCAGTACTTC. It is translated as CASRLASYGGTYEQYF.

The V and J genes are TRBV5-1 and TRBJ2-7, with 13 bases matching TRBD2. Germline CDR1 SGHRS, CDR2 YFSETQ. There are 15 residues in the CDR3. Trimming took 4 bases from V and 3 from J; bases not matched to a gene: 4. The CDR3 DNA reads TGCGCCAGCAGCCTGTGGACTAGCGGGAGCTACGAGCAGTACTTC. The encoded protein is CASSLWTSGSYEQYF.

Only one count was recorded for this clone. The gene calls are TRBV18 and TRBJ1-2; D might be TRBD1 (5 bases). Germline CDR1 KGHSH, CDR2 LQKENI. V lost 2 bases and J 1 base, leaving 8 bases between the germline ends. This CDR3 contains 14 residues. This CDR3 reads CASSPGTDNYGYTF. The CDR3 DNA reads as TGTGCCAGCTCACCAGGGACTGATAACTATGGCTACACCTTC.

J is TRBJ2-1 and V is TRBV10-3; the match to TRBD2 covers 10 bases. Germline CDR1 reads ENHRY; CDR2 reads SYGVKD. The CDR3 consists of 14 residues. The V segment lost 9 bases and the J segment 5 bases; nucleotides outside the gene matches: 7. DNA of the CDR3: TGTGCCATAAATGGACTAGCGGACGACAATGAGCAGTTCTTC. It specifies CAINGLADDNEQFF.

This sequence joins TRBV7-8 and TRBJ1-1; no clear D gene. Trimming stripped 4 bases from V and 0 bases from J, with 15 bases between. The CDR3 is made up of 16 amino acids. Germline CDR1 is SGHVS and CDR2 is FQNEAQ. Here the CDR3 reads CASSYLAGRMNTEAFF. The CDR3 DNA sequence: TGTGCCAGCAGCTACCTGGCGGGAAGGATGAACACTGAAGCTTTCTTT.

The chain couples TRBV11-2 to TRBJ2-7; no firm D call. CDR1 and CDR2 from the germline V gene are SGHAT and FQNNGV. The V end lost 2 bases, the J end lost 0 bases, and 8 bases lay between the germline ends. The CDR3 has 14 residues. Written as DNA, the CDR3 is TGTGCCAGCAGCTTAATCTTTAGCTCCTACGAGCAGTACTTC. Encoded protein: CASSLIFSSYEQYF.

This clone was seen a single time. The chain couples TRBV6-1 to TRBJ2-7; 7 bases map to TRBD1. Germline assignment: CDR1 MNHNS and CDR2 SASEGT. The CDR3 spans 14 residues. V lost 6 bases, J lost 3 bases, and 8 bases stayed unmatched. CDR3 amino acids: CASRQNRQGYEQYF. In DNA, the CDR3 is TGTGCCAGCAGACAAAATAGACAGGGCTACGAGCAGTACTTC.

The V gene is TRBV7-9, the J gene TRBJ1-2; D not certain. This CDR3 has 14 residues. Trimming stripped 2 bases from V and 1 base from J, with 8 bases between. Germline V CDR1 and CDR2: SEHNR, FQNEAQ (reference sequence). CDR3 nucleotides: TGTGCCAGCAGCTTAAGCGACGGTAACTATGGCTACACCTTC. It is translated as CASSLSDGNYGYTF.

The rearrangement links TRBV9 to TRBJ2-7, with D perhaps TRBD1 (6 bases). Per the germline V gene, CDR1 is SGDLS and CDR2 is YYNGEE. V was cut by 3 bases and J by 5 bases, with 15 bases left in between. The CDR3 covers 14 residues. The CDR3 coding sequence is TGTGCCAGCAGCGGTACAGGGTATCCAGACGAGCAGTACTTC. Residues: CASSGTGYPDEQYF.

The chain is built from TRBV7-2 and TRBJ2-2; no firm D call. Germline CDR1 SGHTA, CDR2 FQGNSA. The CDR3 consists of 13 residues. Trimming stripped 5 bases from V and 7 bases from J, with 11 bases between. The CDR3 is CASSVQVHGELFF. The CDR3 bases are TGTGCCAGCAGCGTCCAGGTTCACGGGGAGCTGTTTTTT.

This sequence joins TRBV14 and TRBJ2-3, with no clear D. The V end lost 0 bases, the J end lost 1 base, and 17 bases lay between the germline ends. The CDR3 sequence is 18 residues long. Germline V gene data show CDR1 as SGHDN and CDR2 as FVKESK. Here the CDR3 reads CASSQDFIPFPGTDTQYF. The CDR3 DNA sequence: TGTGCCAGCAGCCAAGATTTCATACCTTTTCCGGGCACAGATACGCAGTATTTT.

The table lists this clone with a count of one. The DNA of the CDR3 is TGTGCCAGCAGTGAATTGGGGCAGGTCTCCTACAATGAGCAGTTCTTC. It yields the protein CASSELGQVSYNEQFF. The chain uses TRBV6-1 and TRBJ2-1; D perhaps matches TRBD1 (5 bases). The CDR3 is 16 amino acids. V dropped 2 bases and J dropped 0 bases, with 11 bases sitting between them. Per germline, CDR1 MNHNS and CDR2 SASEGT.

The chain couples TRBV5-8 to TRBJ1-2; weak D call: TRBD1 (5 bases). Germline V gives CDR1 SGHTS, CDR2 YDEGEE. Trimming removed 2 bases from V and 6 bases from J, with 23 bases in between. The CDR3 has 17 amino acids. DNA for the CDR3: TGTGCCAGCAGCTTTCTGGAGGGGTCTGTGGTAAAAGATGGCTACACCTTC. This translates into CASSFLEGSVVKDGYTF.